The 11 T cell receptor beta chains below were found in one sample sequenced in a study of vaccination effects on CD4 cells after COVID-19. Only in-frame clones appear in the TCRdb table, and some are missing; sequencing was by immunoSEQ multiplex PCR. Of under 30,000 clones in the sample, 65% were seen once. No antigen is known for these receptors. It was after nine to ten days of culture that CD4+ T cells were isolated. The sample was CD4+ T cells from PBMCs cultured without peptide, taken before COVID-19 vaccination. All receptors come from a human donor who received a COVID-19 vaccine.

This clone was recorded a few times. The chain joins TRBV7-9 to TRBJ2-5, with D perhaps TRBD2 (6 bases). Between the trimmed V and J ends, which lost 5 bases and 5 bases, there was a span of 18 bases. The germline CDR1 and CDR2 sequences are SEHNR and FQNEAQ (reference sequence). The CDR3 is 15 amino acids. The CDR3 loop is CASSDAPGRKETQYF. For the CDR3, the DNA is TGTGCCAGCAGCGATGCCCCCGGGAGAAAGGAGACCCAGTACTTC.

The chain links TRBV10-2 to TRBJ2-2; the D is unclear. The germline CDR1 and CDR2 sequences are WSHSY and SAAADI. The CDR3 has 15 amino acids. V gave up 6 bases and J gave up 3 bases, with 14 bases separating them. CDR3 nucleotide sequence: TGCGCCAGCAGGCGTGGAGCGACGGACACCGGGGAGCTGTTTTTT. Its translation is CASRRGATDTGELFF.

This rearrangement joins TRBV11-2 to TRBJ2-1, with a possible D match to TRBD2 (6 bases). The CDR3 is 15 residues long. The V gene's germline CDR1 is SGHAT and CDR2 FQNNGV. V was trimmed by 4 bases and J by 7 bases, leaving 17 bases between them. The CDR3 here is CASSSGGLRGNEQFF. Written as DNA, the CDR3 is TGTGCCAGCAGCTCCGGAGGGCTCCGCGGGAATGAGCAGTTCTTC.

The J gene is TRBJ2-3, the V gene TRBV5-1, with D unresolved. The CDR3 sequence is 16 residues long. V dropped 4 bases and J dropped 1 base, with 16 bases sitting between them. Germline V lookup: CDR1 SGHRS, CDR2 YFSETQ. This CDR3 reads CASSTWTAAGTDTQYF. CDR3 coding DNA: TGCGCCAGCAGCACCTGGACCGCGGCCGGCACAGATACGCAGTATTTT.

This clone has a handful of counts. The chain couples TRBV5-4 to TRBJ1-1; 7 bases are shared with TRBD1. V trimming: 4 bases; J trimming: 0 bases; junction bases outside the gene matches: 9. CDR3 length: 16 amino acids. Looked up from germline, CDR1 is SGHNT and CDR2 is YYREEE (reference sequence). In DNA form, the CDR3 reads TGTGCCAGCAGCCGACAGGGTTTGGAGATGAACACTGAAGCTTTCTTT. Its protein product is CASSRQGLEMNTEAFF.

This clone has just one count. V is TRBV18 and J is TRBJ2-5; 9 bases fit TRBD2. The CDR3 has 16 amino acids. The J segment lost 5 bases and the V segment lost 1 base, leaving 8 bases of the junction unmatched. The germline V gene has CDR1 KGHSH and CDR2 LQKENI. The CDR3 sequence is CASSPLTREGRETQYF. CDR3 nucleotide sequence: TGTGCCAGCTCACCACTTACGCGGGAGGGCCGGGAGACCCAGTACTTC.

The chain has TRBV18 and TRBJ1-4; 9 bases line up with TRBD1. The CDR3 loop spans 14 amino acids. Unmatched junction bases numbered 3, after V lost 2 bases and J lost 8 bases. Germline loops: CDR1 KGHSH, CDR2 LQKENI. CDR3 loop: CASSPNRGHEKLFF. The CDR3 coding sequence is TGTGCCAGCTCACCAAACAGGGGGCACGAAAAACTGTTTTTT.

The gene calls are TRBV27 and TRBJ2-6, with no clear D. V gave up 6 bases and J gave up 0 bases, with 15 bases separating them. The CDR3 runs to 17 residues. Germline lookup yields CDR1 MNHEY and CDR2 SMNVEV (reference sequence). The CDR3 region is CASRPGGFLSGANVLTF. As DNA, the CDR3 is TGTGCCAGCAGACCCGGCGGATTCCTCTCTGGGGCCAACGTCCTGACTTTC.

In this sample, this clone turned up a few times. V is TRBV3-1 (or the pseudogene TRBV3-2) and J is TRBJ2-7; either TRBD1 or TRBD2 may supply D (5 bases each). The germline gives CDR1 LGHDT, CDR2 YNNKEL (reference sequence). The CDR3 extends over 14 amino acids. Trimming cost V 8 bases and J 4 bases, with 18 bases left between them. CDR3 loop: CASGGTNLIYEQYF. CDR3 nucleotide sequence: TGTGCCAGCGGTGGGACCAACCTAATATACGAGCAGTACTTC.

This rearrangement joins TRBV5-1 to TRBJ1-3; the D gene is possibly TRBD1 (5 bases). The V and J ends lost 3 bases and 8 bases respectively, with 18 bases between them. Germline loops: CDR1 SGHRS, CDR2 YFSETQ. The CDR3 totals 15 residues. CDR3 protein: CASSSIAGFGDTIYF. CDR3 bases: TGCGCCAGCAGCTCTATAGCAGGGTTCGGGGACACCATATATTTT. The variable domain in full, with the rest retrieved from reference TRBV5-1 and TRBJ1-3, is KAGVTQTPRYLIKTRGQQVTLSCSPISGHRSVSWYQQTPGQGLQFLFEYFSETQRNKGNFPGRFSGRQFSNSRSEMNVSTLELGDSALYLCASSSIAGFGDTIYFGEGSWLTVV.

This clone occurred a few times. This chain's CDR3 is CASGVGQGRNEQFF. The DNA for the CDR3 is TGTGCCAGTGGAGTGGGACAGGGGAGGAATGAGCAGTTCTTC. The rearrangement joins TRBV3-1 (or the pseudogene TRBV3-2) to TRBJ2-1; 10 nucleotides align to TRBD1. V was clipped by 9 bases and J by 7 bases; unmatched bases: 9. Per the germline V gene, CDR1 is LGHDT and CDR2 is YNNKEL (reference sequence). The CDR3 has 14 amino acids.